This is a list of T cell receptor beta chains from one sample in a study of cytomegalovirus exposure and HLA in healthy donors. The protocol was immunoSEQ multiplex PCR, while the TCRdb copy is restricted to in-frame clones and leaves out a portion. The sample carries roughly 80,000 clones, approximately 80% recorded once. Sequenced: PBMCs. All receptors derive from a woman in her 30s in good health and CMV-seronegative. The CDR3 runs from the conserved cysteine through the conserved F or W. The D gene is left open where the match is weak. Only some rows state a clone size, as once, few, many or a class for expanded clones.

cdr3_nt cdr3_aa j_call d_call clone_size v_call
TGTGCCAGCAGCTCGAGGGCTAGCGGGACCCTCAGGACCGGGGAGCTGTTTTTT CASSSRASGTLRTGELFF TRBJ2-2 TRBD2 - TRBV7-3
TGTGCCACCAGCAGGAGCGGACAGGGAAATGAGCAGTTCTTC CATSRSGQGNEQFF TRBJ2-1 TRBD1 - TRBV15
TGTGCCAGCAGCTTAAACCGGGGAGAAAAACTGTTTTTT CASSLNRGEKLFF TRBJ1-4 - - TRBV7-3
TGCAGCGTTGAACAGGGGGAAGTAGCCAAAAACATTCAGTACTTC CSVEQGEVAKNIQYF TRBJ2-4 TRBD1 - TRBV29-1
TGTTCCAGCAGCTCCCGCCTCCCGGGACAGGGGTTTGGCTACACCTTC CSSSSRLPGQGFGYTF TRBJ1-2 TRBD1 - TRBV7-9
TGTGCCAGCAGCTTGTTCGGCAATCAGCCCCAGCATTTT CASSLFGNQPQHF TRBJ1-5 - - TRBV27
TGTGCCAGCAGTTTTTCAGCTAGCTCTGGAAACACCATATATTTT CASSFSASSGNTIYF TRBJ1-3 - - TRBV27
TGTGCCAGCAGTGAAATCGCGGCTGGGGATACGCAGTATTTT CASSEIAAGDTQYF TRBJ2-3 - - TRBV6-1
TGTGCCAGCAGCCCAGGACTAGCGGGAGCCTACGAGCAGTACTTC CASSPGLAGAYEQYF TRBJ2-7 TRBD2 - TRBV9
TGTGCCAGCAGCCCTAGCGGGAGGGACTACGAGCAGTACTTC CASSPSGRDYEQYF TRBJ2-7 TRBD2 - TRBV7-9
TGTGCCAGCAGCTCCCTAACGGGACAGGGGAACACCGGGGAGCTGTTTTTT CASSSLTGQGNTGELFF TRBJ2-2 TRBD1 - TRBV5-5
TGTGCCTGGAGTGGCAGGGGGTTTGTAAATGAAAAACTGTTTTTT CAWSGRGFVNEKLFF TRBJ1-4 TRBD1 - TRBV30
TGCGCCAGCAGCCCCACAGGGGGAAGAGATACGCAGTATTTT CASSPTGGRDTQYF TRBJ2-3 TRBD1 - TRBV5-1
TGTGCCAGCAGCGTAGGTAGCGGGAGTTTTCGTTCGAATGAGCAGTTCTTC CASSVGSGSFRSNEQFF TRBJ2-1 TRBD2 - TRBV9
TGTGCCAGCAGTCCTTCGGTTCCTGCCACTGAAGCTTTCTTT CASSPSVPATEAFF TRBJ1-1 - - TRBV27
TGTGCCAGCCGTCAGGCAGGGATGAACACTGAAGCTTTCTTT CASRQAGMNTEAFF TRBJ1-1 - once TRBV27
TGTGCCAGTAGTATGGGAGGGCTGAAAGGGACCCAGTACTTC CASSMGGLKGTQYF TRBJ2-5 TRBD2 - TRBV19
TGCGCCAGCAGCTTGGAGGGACAGGGGAACACCGGGGAGCTGTTTTTT CASSLEGQGNTGELFF TRBJ2-2 TRBD1 - TRBV5-1
TGTGCCAGCAGCGTAACTAGCGGGAACTCCTACGAGCAGTACTTC CASSVTSGNSYEQYF TRBJ2-7 TRBD2 - TRBV13
TGTGCCAGCAGTTCGCAGGGCGGCAATCAGCCCCAGCATTTT CASSSQGGNQPQHF TRBJ1-5 - - TRBV27
TGCAGCGTCGTAAGGACAGGGCTCTCTGGAAACACCATATATTTT CSVVRTGLSGNTIYF TRBJ1-3 TRBD1 few TRBV29-1
TGTGCCAGCAGCTTGCCCAGCGGGGAGACCCAGTACTTC CASSLPSGETQYF TRBJ2-5 - - TRBV5-4
TGTGCCAGCCTTTCCACGGGAGCATTGGGATACAATGAGCAGTTCTTC CASLSTGALGYNEQFF TRBJ2-1 - - TRBV28
TGTGCCAGCAGCGTAGCAACTAGCGGTGTGGTGGATGAGCAGTTCTTC CASSVATSGVVDEQFF TRBJ2-1 TRBD2 - TRBV9